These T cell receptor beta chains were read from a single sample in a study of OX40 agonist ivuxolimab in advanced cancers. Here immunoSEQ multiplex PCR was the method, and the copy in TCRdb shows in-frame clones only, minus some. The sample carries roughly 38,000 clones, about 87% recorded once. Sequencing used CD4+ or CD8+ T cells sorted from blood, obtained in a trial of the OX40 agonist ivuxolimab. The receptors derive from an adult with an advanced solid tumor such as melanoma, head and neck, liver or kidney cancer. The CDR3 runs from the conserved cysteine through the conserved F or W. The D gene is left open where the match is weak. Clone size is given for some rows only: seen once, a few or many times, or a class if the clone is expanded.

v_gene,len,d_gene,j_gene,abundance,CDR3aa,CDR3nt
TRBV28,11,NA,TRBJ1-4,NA,CASGRNEKLFF,TGTGCCAGCGGTCGGAATGAAAAACTGTTTTTT
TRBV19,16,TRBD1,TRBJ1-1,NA,CASSRGTGLMNTEAFF,TGTGCCAGTAGCAGGGGGACAGGGCTCATGAACACTGAAGCTTTCTTT
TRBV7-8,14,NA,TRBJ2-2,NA,CASSLVGQIGELFF,TGTGCCAGCAGCTTAGTAGGGCAGATCGGGGAGCTGTTTTTT
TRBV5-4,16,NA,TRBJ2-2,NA,CASSLGSGANTGELFF,TGTGCCAGCAGCTTGGGGTCGGGGGCGAACACCGGGGAGCTGTTTTTT
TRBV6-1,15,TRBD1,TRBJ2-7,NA,CASTPQDRFVHEQYF,TGTGCCAGCACCCCCCAGGACAGGTTTGTCCACGAGCAGTACTTC
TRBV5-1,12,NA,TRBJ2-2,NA,CASTQNTGELFF,TGCGCCAGCACACAGAACACCGGGGAGCTGTTTTTT
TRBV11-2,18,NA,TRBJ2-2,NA,CASSLALPPTSPSGELFF,TGTGCCAGCAGCTTGGCCCTTCCCCCGACAAGTCCCAGCGGGGAGCTGTTTTTT
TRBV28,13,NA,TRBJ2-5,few,CASSTPGVETQYF,TGTGCCAGCAGTACCCCAGGGGTAGAGACCCAGTACTTC
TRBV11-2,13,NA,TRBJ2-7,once,CASSFSLEGEQYF,TGTGCCAGCAGCTTTTCTTTGGAGGGAGAGCAGTACTTC
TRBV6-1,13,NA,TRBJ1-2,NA,CASSPGVGYGYTF,TGTGCCAGCAGTCCGGGGGTGGGGTATGGCTACACCTTC
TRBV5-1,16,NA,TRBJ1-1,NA,CASSLDSTGTNTEAFF,TGCGCCAGCAGCTTGGACTCTACGGGGACCAACACTGAAGCTTTCTTT
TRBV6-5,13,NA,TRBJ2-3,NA,CASRGTAADTQYF,TGTGCCAGCAGGGGGACGGCGGCAGATACGCAGTATTTT
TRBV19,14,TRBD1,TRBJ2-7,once,CASTDGTGGTKQYF,TGTGCCAGTACCGATGGGACAGGGGGTACGAAGCAGTACTTC
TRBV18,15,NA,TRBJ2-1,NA,CASSEGGLAYNEQFF,TGTGCCAGCTCAGAAGGGGGGCTCGCCTACAATGAGCAGTTCTTC
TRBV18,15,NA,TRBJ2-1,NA,CASSPQARPDNEQFF,TGTGCCAGCTCACCACAGGCTAGGCCGGACAATGAGCAGTTCTTC
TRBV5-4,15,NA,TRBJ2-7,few,CASSLELGRQNEQYF,TGTGCCAGCAGCTTGGAGTTGGGACGGCAAAACGAGCAGTACTTC
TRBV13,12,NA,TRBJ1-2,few,CASSLMRIGYTF,TGTGCCAGCAGCTTGATGAGAATTGGCTACACCTTC
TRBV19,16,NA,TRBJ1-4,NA,CASSLVGEPANEKLFF,TGTGCCAGTAGTTTGGTTGGGGAACCGGCTAATGAAAAACTGTTTTTT
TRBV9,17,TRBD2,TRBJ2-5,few,CASSARAGTTHQETQYF,TGTGCCAGCAGCGCCCGAGCCGGGACTACCCACCAAGAGACCCAGTACTTC
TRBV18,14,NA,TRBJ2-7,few,CASSPRGNSYEQYF,TGTGCCAGCTCACCACGGGGGAACTCCTACGAGCAGTACTTC
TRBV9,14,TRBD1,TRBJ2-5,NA,CASSPTGGRETQYF,TGTGCCAGCAGCCCCACAGGGGGCAGGGAGACCCAGTACTTC
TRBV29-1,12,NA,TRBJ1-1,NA,CSVDQGNTEAFF,TGCAGCGTTGACCAGGGGAACACTGAAGCTTTCTTT
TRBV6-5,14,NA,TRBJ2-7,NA,CASSYDQEGYEQYF,TGTGCCAGCAGTTACGACCAGGAAGGCTACGAGCAGTACTTC
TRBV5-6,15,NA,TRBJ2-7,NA,CASSWGGQGPYEQYF,TGTGCCAGCAGCTGGGGGGGCCAGGGACCCTACGAGCAGTACTTC
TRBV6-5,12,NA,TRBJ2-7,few,CASSYFADEQYF,TGTGCCAGCAGTTACTTCGCGGACGAGCAGTACTTC
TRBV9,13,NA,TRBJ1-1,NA,CASSVSGNTEAFF,TGTGCCAGCAGCGTATCCGGGAACACTGAAGCTTTCTTT
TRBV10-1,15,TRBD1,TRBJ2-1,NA,CASSMAGTGVNEQFF,TGCGCCAGCAGTATGGCCGGGACAGGGGTGAATGAGCAGTTCTTC
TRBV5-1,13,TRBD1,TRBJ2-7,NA,CASSEGTAYEQYF,TGCGCCAGCAGCGAAGGGACAGCCTACGAGCAGTACTTC
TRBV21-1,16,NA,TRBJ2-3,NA,CASSKARAGVTDTQYF,TGTGCCAGCAGCAAAGCGCGGGCGGGAGTCACAGATACGCAGTATTTT
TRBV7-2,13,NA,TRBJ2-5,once,CASSWDLSMGQYF,TGTGCCAGCAGCTGGGACCTCTCTATGGGCCAGTACTTC
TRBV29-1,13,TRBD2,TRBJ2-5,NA,CSVSSGREETQYF,TGCAGCGTCAGTAGCGGGAGAGAGGAGACCCAGTACTTC
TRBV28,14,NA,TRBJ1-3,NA,CASSSSDALMTIYF,TGTGCCAGCAGTTCCTCGGACGCCCTCATGACCATATATTTT
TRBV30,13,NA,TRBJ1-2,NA,CAWRGPSNYGYTF,TGTGCCTGGAGGGGCCCGTCTAACTATGGCTACACCTTC
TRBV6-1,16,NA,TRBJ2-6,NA,CASSGSGTSGANVLTF,TGTGCCAGCAGTGGCTCAGGGACCTCTGGGGCCAACGTCCTGACTTTC
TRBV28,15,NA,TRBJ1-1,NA,CASSSPGTAFPEAFF,TGTGCCAGCAGTTCCCCCGGGACGGCCTTCCCTGAAGCTTTCTTT
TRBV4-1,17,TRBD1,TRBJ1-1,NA,CASSRVTGGSMNTEAFF,TGCGCCAGCAGCCGTGTAACAGGGGGATCCATGAACACTGAAGCTTTCTTT
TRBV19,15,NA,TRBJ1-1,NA,CASSTRAGGGTEAFF,TGTGCCAGTAGTACAAGGGCAGGCGGTGGCACTGAAGCTTTCTTT
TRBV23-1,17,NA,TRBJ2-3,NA,CASSQYHREFGTDTQYF,TGCGCCAGCAGTCAATATCACAGGGAATTCGGCACAGATACGCAGTATTTT
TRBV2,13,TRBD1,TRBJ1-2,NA,CASRVTGLEGYTF,TGTGCCAGCAGGGTGACAGGGTTGGAAGGCTACACCTTC
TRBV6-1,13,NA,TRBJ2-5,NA,CASSAQGWETQYF,TGTGCCAGCAGTGCTCAGGGGTGGGAGACCCAGTACTTC
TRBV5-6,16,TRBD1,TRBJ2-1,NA,CASSNRQGKDYNEQFF,TGTGCCAGCAGCAACCGACAGGGGAAGGATTACAATGAGCAGTTCTTC
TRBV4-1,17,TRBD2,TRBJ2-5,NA,CASSQGTSGTYQETQYF,TGCGCCAGCAGCCAGGGGACTAGCGGGACGTACCAAGAGACCCAGTACTTC
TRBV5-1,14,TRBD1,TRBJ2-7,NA,CASSSGQGAGEQYF,TGCGCCAGCAGCTCCGGACAGGGGGCTGGAGAGCAGTACTTC
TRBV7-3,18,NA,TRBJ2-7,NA,CASSLWSYRETATYEQYF,TGTGCCAGCAGCTTATGGAGTTACAGAGAGACAGCAACCTACGAGCAGTACTTC
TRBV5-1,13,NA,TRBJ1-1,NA,CASTPTEGGVAFF,TGCGCCAGCACCCCCACTGAGGGAGGTGTGGCTTTCTTT
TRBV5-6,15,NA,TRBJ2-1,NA,CASSLRVISYNEQFF,TGTGCCAGCAGCTTGCGGGTAATCTCCTACAATGAGCAGTTCTTC
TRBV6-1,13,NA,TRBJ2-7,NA,CASSEAGTHEQYF,TGTGCCAGCAGTGAAGCTGGGACCCACGAGCAGTACTTC
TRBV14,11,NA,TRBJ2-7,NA,CASSQGGEQYF,TGTGCCAGCAGCCAGGGTGGCGAGCAGTACTTC
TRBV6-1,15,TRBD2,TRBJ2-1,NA,CASSARAGDPGEQFF,TGTGCCAGCAGTGCCCGAGCGGGGGACCCGGGGGAGCAGTTCTTC
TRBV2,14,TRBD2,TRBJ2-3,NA,CASKGLAGPDTQYF,TGTGCCAGCAAAGGACTAGCGGGGCCAGATACGCAGTATTTT
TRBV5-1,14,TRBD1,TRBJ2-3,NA,CASNPGQDTDTQYF,TGCGCCAGCAACCCTGGACAGGACACAGATACGCAGTATTTT